What follows are 9 T cell receptor beta chains derived from one specimen sequenced in a study of glioma-infiltrating T cells after dendritic cell vaccination listed by TCRdb under 2016. What this sample's time point label stands for: after dendritic cell vaccination, including at tumor progression/relapse. The library was built by means of the immunoSEQ multiplex PCR assay. Imported from immuneACCESS, the table was reduced by TCRdb to in-frame sequences with V and J called. These copies leave out some clones; in studies compared against another copy, an unresolved V gene accounts for under half, and the cause of the remainder is not known. The sample contains tens of thousands of clones, approximately 87% of them found a single time. The ten largest clones take up about 8.1% of the sample. The input for sequencing was blood, taken after dendritic cell vaccination. The receptors come from a human donor with glioblastoma.

The genes are TRBV7-3 and TRBJ2-5; 8 positions match TRBD2. CDR1 and CDR2 (germline): SGHTA, FQGTGA. The CDR3 is 15 residues long. V was pared by 5 bases and J by 5 bases, with 10 bases of the junction left unmatched. The CDR3 here is CASSLSGGAGETQYF. The CDR3 DNA reads as TGTGCCAGCAGCCTTTCCGGGGGGGCCGGCGAGACCCAGTACTTC. The whole variable domain, remainder taken from reference TRBV7-3 and TRBJ2-5, is GAGVSQTPSNKVTEKGKYVELRCDPISGHTALYWYRQSLGQGPEFLIYFQGTGAADDSGLPNDRFFAVRPEGSVSTLKIQRTERGDSAVYLCASSLSGGAGETQYFGPGTRLLVL.

This chain links TRBV2 with TRBJ1-5, with TRBD1 matching over 7 bases. CDR3 size: 13 residues. Germline CDR1 is SNHLY and CDR2 is FYNNEI. J was trimmed by 3 bases and V by 7 bases; bases with no gene match: 3. The CDR3 DNA is TGTGCCAGCAATGACAGGGACAATCAGCCCCAGCATTTT. This codes for CASNDRDNQPQHF.

This chain joins TRBV4-1 and TRBJ2-2, with D uncertain. This CDR3 region has 15 residues. V lost 3 bases and J lost 8, with 16 bases in between. Per germline, CDR1 MGHRA and CDR2 YSYEKL. DNA of the CDR3: TGCGCCAGCAGCCACCCGACACGTCAGATTGGGGAGCTGTTTTTT. Translated, it gives CASSHPTRQIGELFF.

The chain combines TRBV5-6 with TRBJ2-3; 7 bases fit TRBD2. Per the germline V gene, CDR1 is SGHDT and CDR2 is YYEEEE. With 0 bases clipped from V and 4 bases from J, the junction kept 2 bases outside the gene matches. CDR3 size: 14 residues. In DNA form, the CDR3 reads TGTGCCAGCAGCTTGGGACTAGCAGCAGATACGCAGTATTTT. Translated, it gives CASSLGLAADTQYF.

The gene calls are TRBV9 and TRBJ1-6, with TRBD1 identical over 10 bases. The CDR3 extends over 17 amino acids. The germline V gene has CDR1 SGDLS and CDR2 YYNGEE. With 3 bases clipped from V and 9 bases from J, the junction kept 12 bases outside the gene matches. The CDR3 region is CASSAGTGAGSGSPLHF. The CDR3 bases are TGTGCCAGCAGCGCCGGGACAGGGGCGGGGTCCGGTTCACCCCTCCACTTT.

Regarding this clone: Other DNA sequences in this specimen translate into the identical CDR3. The chain recombines TRBV18 with TRBJ1-6; 7 bases line up with TRBD1. The CDR3 runs 14 residues. The germline gives CDR1 KGHSH, CDR2 LQKENI. J gave up 13 bases and V 6 bases, and 12 bases lay outside the gene matches. CDR3 sequence (DNA): TGTGCCAGCTCGGGAGGACAGGTTGGGTCCCCCCTCCACTTT. Translated, it gives CASSGGQVGSPLHF.

This clone was seen only a few times. The chain links TRBV9 to TRBJ2-5; D might be TRBD2 (5 bases). Trimming cost V 0 bases and J 11 bases, with 14 bases left between them. There are 13 residues in the CDR3. CDR1 SGDLS and CDR2 YYNGEE come from the germline V gene. As DNA, the CDR3 is TGTGCCAGCAGCGTAGATTCTAGCCGAGAGCAGTACTTC. Amino acid sequence: CASSVDSSREQYF.

Note on this clone: The junction shows a germline mismatch at one end, possibly a read error. This chain connects TRBV5-4 to TRBJ2-7; 8 bases map to TRBD1. The CDR3 covers 11 residues. Germline assignment: CDR1 SGHNT and CDR2 YYREEE (reference sequence). CDR3 sequence reads: CASSSDRGSNF. For the CDR3, the DNA is TGTGCCAGCAGCTCTGACAGGGGAAGTAATTTC.

The genes are TRBV7-9 and TRBJ2-2; 9 nucleotides align to TRBD1. V shed 3 bases and J 6 bases; nucleotides not matched to a gene: 5. The CDR3 totals 15 residues. Germline V lookup: CDR1 SEHNR, CDR2 FQNEAQ (reference sequence). In DNA form, the CDR3 reads TGTGCCAGCAGCTTGGGACAGGGTAGTGCCGGGGAGCTGTTTTTT. Encoded protein: CASSLGQGSAGELFF.